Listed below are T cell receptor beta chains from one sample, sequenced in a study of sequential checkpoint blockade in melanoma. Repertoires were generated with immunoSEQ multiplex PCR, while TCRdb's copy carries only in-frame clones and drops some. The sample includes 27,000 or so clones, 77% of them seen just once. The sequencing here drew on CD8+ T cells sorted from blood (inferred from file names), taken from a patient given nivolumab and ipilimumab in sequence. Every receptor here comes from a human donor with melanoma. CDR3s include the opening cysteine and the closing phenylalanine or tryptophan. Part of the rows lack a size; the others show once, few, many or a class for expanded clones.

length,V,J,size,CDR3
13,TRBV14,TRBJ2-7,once,CASSQELSYEQYF
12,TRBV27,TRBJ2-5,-,CAVMSRDRGKYF
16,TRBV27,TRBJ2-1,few,CASSSMTGSSYNEQFF
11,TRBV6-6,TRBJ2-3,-,CASSPSDTQYF
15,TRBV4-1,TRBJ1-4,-,CASETGQGLNEKLFF
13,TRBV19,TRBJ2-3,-,CASSDGGTDTQYF
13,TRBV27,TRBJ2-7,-,CASSYGTSYEQYF
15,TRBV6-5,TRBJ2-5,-,CASSFGGRGQETQYF
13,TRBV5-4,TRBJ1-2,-,CASSEGHNYGYTF
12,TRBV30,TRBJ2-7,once,CAWSVRGGEQYF
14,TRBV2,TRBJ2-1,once,CASRVMRGDIEQFF
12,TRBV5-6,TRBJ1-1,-,CASSFGTHEAFF
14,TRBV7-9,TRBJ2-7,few,CASSFLTSDYEQYF
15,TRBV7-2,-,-,CASSITGGSSYEQYF
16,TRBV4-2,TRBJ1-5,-,CASSPRAAGHNQPQHF
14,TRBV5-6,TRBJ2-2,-,CASSAGQAPGELFF
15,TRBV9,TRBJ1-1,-,CASSVGEPWESEAFF
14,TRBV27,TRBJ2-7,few,CASSFGRVEYEQYF
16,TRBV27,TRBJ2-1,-,CASSSRPTGGGNEQFF
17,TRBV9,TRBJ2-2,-,CASSVSGGEVGTGELFF
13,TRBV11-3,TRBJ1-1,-,CASSFFTSTEAFF
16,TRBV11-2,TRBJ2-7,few,CASSLASTGGSYEQYF
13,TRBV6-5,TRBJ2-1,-,CASARSSYNEQFF
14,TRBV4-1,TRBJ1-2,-,CASSPSQGNYGYTF
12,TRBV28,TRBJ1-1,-,CASSLHPGEAFF
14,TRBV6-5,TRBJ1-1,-,CASSITGENTEAFF
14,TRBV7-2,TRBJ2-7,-,CASSLPDRPYEQYF
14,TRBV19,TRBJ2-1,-,CASSMAGLAAEQFF
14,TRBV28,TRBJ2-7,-,CASSWTGSVYEQYF
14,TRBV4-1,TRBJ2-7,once,CASSQQQGSYEQYF